This paragraph reports one T cell receptor beta chain. The data stem from a study of blood T cell repertoires in COVID-19. Study-wide background: Acute and convalescent COVID-19 samples came from the United States, Italy and Spain. T cells, B-cell-depleted T cells, or PBMCs provided the cDNA or gDNA that served as material.

CDR3 length: 15 amino acids. Germline V gene lookup returns CDR1 MDHEN and CDR2 SYDVKM. Trimming removed 6 bases from V and 1 base from J; junction bases left unmatched: 7. Per the authors' pipeline: Reference gene primer amplification yielded estimated nucleated cell counts. TCRdb's copy holds only in-frame clones and misses some; the assay was immunoSEQ multiplex PCR. V and J calls and clone size come straight from that table; D and trimming were deduced from the DNA. The data hold more than 95,000 clones, with around four fifths observed a single time. The sample was peripheral blood. The sequence came from a man aged 55 to 69 with acute or convalescent COVID-19. V and J are TRBV28 and TRBJ2-5; 8 nucleotides line up with TRBD1. The CDR3 DNA reads as TGTGCCAGCAGCCTCGGACAGGGTAGCCAAGAGACCCAGTACTTC. As protein: CASSLGQGSQETQYF.